This T cell receptor (beta chain) emerged from a study of T cell responses to AZD1222 COVID-19 vaccine. Study-wide findings and caveats: Among AZD1222 vaccinees, only six were seropositive at baseline. No repertoire was sampled before or during the peak T cell response, only after it. Donors in the cohort were predominantly white British and more often female, and clonal diversity was possibly underestimated.

Sequenced by immunoSEQ multiplex PCR; TCRdb stores in-frame clones only, minus some. The sample comprises fewer than 120,000 clones, roughly nine tenths of which are singletons, and around 3.2% rests with the top ten. The CDR3 loop spans 13 amino acids. Deletions cut 3 bases from V and 1 base from J, with 10 bases between. CDR1 is GTSNPN, CDR2 SVGIG, per germline (reference sequence). In the case of this clone: Its antigen is unidentified.

The receptor was isolated from an adult in good health. This sequence joins TRBV30 and TRBJ2-7; D perhaps matches TRBD2 (5 bases). This specimen consisted of peripheral blood, obtained on day 0 of AZD1222 vaccination. CDR3 bases: TGTGCCTGGAGATCCGGGATATCCTACGAGCAGTACTTC. Translating it yields CAWRSGISYEQYF.